This T cell receptor (beta chain) appears in the sequencing data of a study of cytomegalovirus exposure and HLA in healthy donors. Study findings and constraints: Published work reported that the classifier diagnosed cytomegalovirus status with high specificity and sensitivity. A list of 150 or so TCR beta chains associated with cytomegalovirus was given.

Profiled with immunoSEQ multiplex PCR; TCRdb holds only in-frame clones, not every one. The table has 220,000 or so clones, roughly 84% seen once; the top ten hold more than 13%. The V gene lost 8 bases and the J gene lost 6 bases, with 10 bases spanning the gap. The CDR3 contains 11 residues. The germline CDR1 and CDR2 sequences are SNHLY and FYNNEI. This clone has a handful of counts. The antigen is not known. The origin of this receptor is a woman in her thirties in good health and CMV-seropositive. The sequenced sample was PBMCs. V is TRBV2 and J is TRBJ1-2, with a tentative D call TRBD1 (6 bases). This chain's CDR3 is CASVRQDGYTF. The CDR3 nucleotides are TGTGCCAGCGTAAGACAGGATGGCTACACCTTC.